One sample yielded the 12 T cell receptor beta chains listed below, sequenced in a study of T cell responses to AZD1222 COVID-19 vaccine. Sequencing used immunoSEQ multiplex PCR; TCRdb keeps in-frame clones, though not all of them. The sample contains about 68,000 clones, about three quarters of which appear only once. Sequences were derived from peripheral blood, sampled on day 0 of AZD1222 vaccination. All receptors derive from an adult in good health.

This chain connects TRBV6-5 to TRBJ1-6; 7 nucleotides align to TRBD1. Unmatched junction bases numbered 0, after V lost 6 bases and J lost 7 bases. Germline V gene lookup returns CDR1 MNHEY and CDR2 SVGAGI. The CDR3 consists of 12 residues. CDR3 in DNA: TGTGCCAGCAGGGACAGGAATTCACCCCTCCACTTT. Its translation: CASRDRNSPLHF.

The J gene is TRBJ2-1, the V gene TRBV15; TRBD1 aligns across 8 bases. V trimming: 5 bases; J trimming: 8 bases; junction bases outside the gene matches: 11. The CDR3 loop spans 15 amino acids. Germline V CDR1 and CDR2: LNHNV, YYDKDF (reference sequence). CDR3: CATSARPGQVHEQFF. DNA for the CDR3: TGTGCCACCAGCGCCAGACCGGGACAGGTGCATGAGCAGTTCTTC.

The rearrangement links TRBV9 to TRBJ2-7; possibly TRBD2 for D (5 bases). The CDR3 length is 15 residues. Germline CDR1 reads SGDLS; CDR2 reads YYNGEE. Trimming left V 3 bases short and J 2 bases short, with 15 bases between. CDR3: CASSAGSRAAYEQYF. In DNA form, the CDR3 reads TGTGCCAGCAGCGCTGGGAGCCGGGCCGCCTACGAGCAGTACTTC.

V is TRBV21-1 and J is TRBJ1-2. TRBV21-1 is recorded as a pseudogene. This CDR3 region has 16 residues. The CDR3 here is CASSKGSNREVYGYTF. CDR3 nucleotides: TGTGCCAGCAGCAAGGGGAGCAACAGGGAGGTCTATGGCTACACCTTC.

This clone was detected only once. The V gene is TRBV7-2, the J gene TRBJ1-6; a possible D gene is TRBD1 (6 bases). Germline V gene lookup returns CDR1 SGHTA and CDR2 FQGNSA. This CDR3 is built from 16 residues. Between the trimmed V and J ends, which lost 3 bases and 10 bases, there was a span of 19 bases. The CDR3 nucleotides read TGTGCCAGCAGCTTCGGGGGGCAGACAGTGGGCTCACCCCTCCACTTT. Translating it yields CASSFGGQTVGSPLHF.

V usage is TRBV5-1 and J usage is TRBJ2-3; a possible D gene is TRBD2 (5 bases). CDR1 and CDR2 from the germline V gene are SGHRS and YFSETQ. The CDR3 is 14 amino acids. V was cut by 4 bases and J by 1 base, with 10 bases left in between. CDR3 in DNA: TGCGCCAGCAGCACCTCGAGGGGCACAGATACGCAGTATTTT. Residues: CASSTSRGTDTQYF.

This chain connects TRBV6-4 to TRBJ2-3; a weak D match, TRBD2 (6 bases). Germline-derived CDR1 and CDR2 are MRHNA and SNTAGT. There are 16 residues in the CDR3. V lost 5 bases, J lost 2 bases, and 17 bases lay in between. The CDR3 reads CASSPSTSSATDTQYF. The CDR3 coding sequence is TGTGCCAGCAGTCCTTCGACTAGTAGTGCCACAGATACGCAGTATTTT.

This clone was seen a few times. J is TRBJ2-7 and V is TRBV28; tentative D call: TRBD1 (6 bases). The germline V and J ends were trimmed by 1 base and 4 bases, with 8 bases remaining between them. CDR3 length equals 13 residues. Germline values: CDR1 MDHEN, CDR2 SYDVKM. The CDR3 is CASSLLQGYEQYF. The CDR3 coding sequence is TGTGCCAGCAGTTTATTGCAGGGGTACGAGCAGTACTTC.

V and J are TRBV30 and TRBJ1-4; a possible D gene is TRBD1 (6 bases). The CDR3 is 13 residues long. Germline V lookup: CDR1 GTSNPN, CDR2 SVGIG (reference sequence). The V end was cut by 4 bases, the J end by 8 bases, with 14 bases between. The CDR3 coding sequence is TGTGCCTGGACAGGGGAAGGTGGGGAAAAACTGTTTTTT. Protein sequence: CAWTGEGGEKLFF.

V is TRBV28 and J is TRBJ1-1, with 8 bases matching TRBD1. The ends lost 4 bases at V and 1 base at J; junction bases unmatched: 8. The V gene's germline CDR1 is MDHEN and CDR2 SYDVKM. The CDR3 loop spans 16 amino acids. The CDR3 spells CASSSGGASRNTEAFF. Here the CDR3 DNA reads TGTGCCAGCAGTTCAGGGGGCGCCTCCAGGAACACTGAAGCTTTCTTT.

This rearrangement joins TRBV30 to TRBJ1-6; 8 positions agree with TRBD1. This CDR3 is built from 13 residues. Germline V gives CDR1 GTSNPN, CDR2 SVGIG (reference sequence). Trimming removed 2 bases from V and 10 bases from J; junction bases left unmatched: 4. DNA for the CDR3: TGTGCCTGGAGTCGACAGGGGTTGTCACCCCTCCACTTT. Amino acids: CAWSRQGLSPLHF.

This clone occurred once. The chain has TRBV19 and TRBJ1-2, with D maybe TRBD1 (5 bases). This CDR3 comprises 16 residues. Germline V gene lookup returns CDR1 LNHDA and CDR2 SQIVND (reference sequence). V was clipped by 8 bases and J by 0 bases, with 19 bases between them. CDR3 coding DNA: TGTGCCAGTTCGTGGTCCCAGACAGCCGCTAACTATGGCTACACCTTC. Translation gives CASSWSQTAANYGYTF. The entire variable domain, with the rest obtained from reference TRBV19 and TRBJ1-2, is as follows: DGGITQSPKYLFRKEGQNVTLSCEQNLNHDAMYWYRQDPGQGLRLIYYSQIVNDFQKGDIAEGYSVSREKKESFPLTVTSAQKNPTAFYLCASSWSQTAANYGYTFGSGTRLTVV.